Following are 16 T cell receptor beta chains from one sample sequenced in a study of blood T cell repertoires in COVID-19. Using immunoSEQ multiplex PCR, the repertoire was profiled, and TCRdb retains in-frame clones only, with some absent. The sample has about 270,000 clones; 65% to 90% are singletons. The sample was PBMCs or T cells enriched from blood (not recorded which). These receptors all stem from a woman between 50 and 59 years old with acute COVID-19.

In its sample, this clone was seen once. V is TRBV18 and J is TRBJ1-4; the match to TRBD1 covers 7 bases. V lost 8 bases and J lost 6; bases outside the gene matches: 12. The CDR3 is 15 amino acids. Germline values: CDR1 KGHSH, CDR2 LQKENI. This CDR3 reads CASTINRGVDEKLFF. In nucleotides, the CDR3 is TGTGCCAGCACCATTAACAGGGGAGTAGATGAAAAACTGTTTTTT.

V and J are TRBV6-6 and TRBJ2-3; 10 bases line up with TRBD2. The CDR3 has 11 residues. The ends lost 5 bases at V and 11 bases at J; junction bases unmatched: 1. Germline V gene data show CDR1 as MNHNY and CDR2 as SVGAGI (reference sequence). This chain's CDR3 is CASSIAGGQYF. CDR3 nucleotides: TGTGCCAGCAGTATAGCGGGGGGGCAGTATTTT.

The rearrangement joins TRBV30 to TRBJ1-5, with D unclear. The V gene lost 0 bases and the J gene lost 7 bases, with 10 bases spanning the gap. Germline lookup yields CDR1 GTSNPN and CDR2 SVGIG (reference sequence). The CDR3 is 13 residues long. CDR3: CAWSVRGGQPQHF. CDR3 nucleotides: TGTGCCTGGAGTGTACGGGGTGGCCAGCCCCAGCATTTT.

The J gene is TRBJ2-1, the V gene TRBV9; D gene uncertain. The CDR3 is made up of 15 amino acids. Trimming cost V 0 bases and J 2 bases, with 9 bases left between them. The germline CDR1 and CDR2 sequences are SGDLS and YYNGEE. The CDR3 DNA reads as TGTGCCAGCAGCGTAGCTTGGCAGGCCTACAATGAGCAGTTCTTC. Encoded protein: CASSVAWQAYNEQFF.

The V gene is TRBV7-2, the J gene TRBJ2-1; D perhaps matches TRBD2 (7 bases). This CDR3 has 16 amino acids. V lost 1 base, J lost 3 bases, and 13 bases lay in between. Germline V lookup: CDR1 SGHTA, CDR2 FQGNSA. CDR3 sequence: CASSLEGGGLYNEQFF. The CDR3 coding sequence is TGTGCCAGCAGCTTAGAAGGCGGGGGCCTCTACAATGAGCAGTTCTTC.

The rearrangement uses TRBV30 and TRBJ1-3, with D possibly being TRBD1 (5 bases). The ends were cut back, 2 bases at V and 2 bases at J, with 19 bases in the middle. The germline CDR1 and CDR2 sequences are GTSNPN and SVGIG (reference sequence). This CDR3 has 17 residues. CDR3: CAWSFSGYRGAGNTIYF. The CDR3 nucleotides read TGTGCCTGGAGTTTCTCCGGTTACCGGGGGGCTGGAAACACCATATATTTT.

This clone was observed once. The gene calls are TRBV11-1 and TRBJ1-5; perhaps TRBD1 as D (5 bases). CDR3 length equals 13 residues. The germline gives CDR1 SGHAT, CDR2 FQDESV (reference sequence). V shed 5 bases and J shed 7 bases, with 12 bases lying between them. CDR3 amino acids: CASSHERGQPQHF. The CDR3 nucleotides are TGTGCCAGCAGCCACGAGCGGGGCCAGCCCCAGCATTTT.

This chain joins TRBV10-3 and TRBJ1-5; possibly TRBD1 for D (5 bases). The germline CDR1 and CDR2 sequences are ENHRY and SYGVKD. Trimming left V 3 bases short and J 6 bases short, with 15 bases between. The CDR3 is 15 amino acids. The CDR3: CAISELGQGSQPQHF. The CDR3 DNA sequence: TGTGCCATCAGTGAATTGGGCCAGGGTAGTCAGCCCCAGCATTTT.

As for this clone: One end of the junction is discordant with germline, which a read error may explain. The chain joins TRBV12-3 or TRBV12-4 to TRBJ1-2; 7 bases align to TRBD1. The CDR3 spans 13 residues. The CDR3 here is CASCLQGSYGYTF. As DNA, the CDR3 is TGTGCCAGCTGTTTACAGGGGAGCTATGGCTACACCTTC.

About this clone itself: This CDR3 is also generated by other DNA sequences in the sample. The genes are TRBV30 and TRBJ1-3; 9 bases agree with TRBD1. V trimming: 3 bases; J trimming: 4 bases; junction bases outside the gene matches: 1. The germline V gene encodes CDR1 GTSNPN and CDR2 SVGIG (reference sequence). The CDR3 runs 13 residues. CDR3 sequence: CAWRTGGGNTIYF. The CDR3 region has the DNA TGTGCCTGGAGGACAGGGGGAGGAAACACCATATATTTT. Based on the CDR3 plus reference TRBV30 and TRBJ1-3, the full variable domain is SQTIHQWPATLVQPVGSPLSLECTVEGTSNPNLYWYRQAAGRGLQLLFYSVGIGQISSEVPQNLSASRPQDRQFILSSKKLLLSDSGFYLCAWRTGGGNTIYFGEGSWLTVV.

This clone was seen only a few times. CDR3 nucleotide sequence: TGTGCCAGCAGTTCAACAGGGGACTATGGCTACACCTTC. Amino acids: CASSSTGDYGYTF. The chain is built from TRBV6-5 and TRBJ1-2; TRBD1 matches at 7 bases. The CDR3 sequence is 13 residues long. Germline V gene lookup returns CDR1 MNHEY and CDR2 SVGAGI. V lost 4 bases to trimming and J lost 3 bases; unmatched junction nucleotides: 2.

As to this clone: Other DNA sequences within the sample encode an identical CDR3. This chain links TRBV6-5 with TRBJ1-1; 9 bases are shared with TRBD1. Looked up from germline, CDR1 is MNHEY and CDR2 is SVGAGI. This CDR3 contains 15 residues. V was clipped by 4 bases and J by 1 base; unmatched bases: 4. The CDR3 nucleotides read TGTGCCAGCAGTTTGGACAGGGGCCCGAACACTGAAGCTTTCTTT. Translating gives CASSLDRGPNTEAFF.

The gene calls are TRBV21-1 and TRBJ2-1; the table's D call TRBD1 went unverified against the DNA. TRBV21-1 is termed a pseudogene. The CDR3 totals 17 residues. Here the CDR3 reads CASSPQPGDRGFYEQFF. The CDR3 nucleotides are TGTGCCAGCAGCCCACAACCGGGGGACAGGGGGTTTTATGAGCAGTTCTTC.

V and J are TRBV2 and TRBJ1-5, with D uncertain. In germline, CDR1 is SNHLY, CDR2 FYNNEI. The CDR3 loop spans 16 amino acids. V lost 6 bases and J 0 bases, leaving 15 bases between the germline ends. CDR3 amino acids: CASSRQHSNSNQPQHF. In DNA form, the CDR3 reads TGTGCCAGCAGCCGCCAGCACAGTAATAGCAATCAGCCCCAGCATTTT.

The chain has TRBV2 and TRBJ1-2, with D possibly matching TRBD1 (6 bases). The CDR3 covers 16 residues. Trimming removed 7 bases from V and 4 bases from J, with 22 bases in between. The germline CDR1 and CDR2 sequences are SNHLY and FYNNEI. The CDR3 nucleotides read TGTGCCAGCACGGTAGGACAGTCAGCGCGCTTCTATGGCTACACCTTC. Its protein product is CASTVGQSARFYGYTF.

This rearrangement joins TRBV12-3 or TRBV12-4 to TRBJ1-6; D call uncertain. The CDR3 consists of 13 residues. The V end was cut by 1 base, the J end by 10 bases, with 8 bases between. The CDR3 DNA follows: TGTGCCAGCAGTTTAGGCTCGGGATCACCCCTCCACTTT. Encoded protein: CASSLGSGSPLHF.